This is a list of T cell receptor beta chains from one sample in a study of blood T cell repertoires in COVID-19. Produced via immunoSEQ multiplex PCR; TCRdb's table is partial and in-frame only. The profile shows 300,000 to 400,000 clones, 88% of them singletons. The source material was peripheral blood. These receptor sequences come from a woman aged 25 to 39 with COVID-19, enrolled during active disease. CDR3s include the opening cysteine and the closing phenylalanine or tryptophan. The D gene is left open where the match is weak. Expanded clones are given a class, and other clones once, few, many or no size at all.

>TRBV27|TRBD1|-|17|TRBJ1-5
CASSTSGQGVFNQPQHF
TGTGCCAGCAGTACTTCAGGACAGGGAGTTTTCAATCAGCCCCAGCATTTT
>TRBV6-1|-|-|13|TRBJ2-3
CASSEEGTDTQYF
TGTGCCAGCAGTGAAGAGGGGACAGATACGCAGTATTTT
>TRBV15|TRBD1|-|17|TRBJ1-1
CATTRPGQGAIRTEAFF
TGTGCCACCACCCGACCGGGACAGGGGGCAATTCGGACTGAAGCTTTCTTT
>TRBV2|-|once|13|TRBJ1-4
CASSVEAGAKLFF
TGTGCCAGCAGTGTCGAGGCAGGGGCAAAACTGTTTTTT
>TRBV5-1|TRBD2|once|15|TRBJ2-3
CASHPNSGSADTQYF
TGCGCCAGCCATCCCAATAGCGGGAGCGCAGATACGCAGTATTTT
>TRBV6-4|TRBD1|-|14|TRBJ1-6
CASSWGQDNSPLHF
TGTGCCAGCAGTTGGGGACAGGATAATTCACCCCTCCACTTT
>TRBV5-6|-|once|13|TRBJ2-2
CASSLGGTGELFF
TGTGCCAGCAGCTTGGGAGGCACCGGGGAGCTGTTTTTT
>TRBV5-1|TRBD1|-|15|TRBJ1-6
CASRQQGAGNSPLHF
TGCGCCAGCAGACAACAGGGGGCGGGTAATTCACCCCTCCACTTT
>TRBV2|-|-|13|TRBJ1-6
CAGMEGRDSPLHF
TGTGCCGGAATGGAGGGGCGCGATTCACCCCTCCACTTT
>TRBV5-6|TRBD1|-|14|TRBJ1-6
CASSLTGAGSPLHF
TGTGCCAGCAGCCTGACAGGGGCAGGTTCACCCCTCCACTTT
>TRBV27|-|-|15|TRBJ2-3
CASSLAGISTDTQYF
TGTGCCAGCAGTTTGGCGGGAATAAGCACAGATACGCAGTATTTT
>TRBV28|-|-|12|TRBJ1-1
CASFRANTEAFF
TGTGCCAGCTTCAGGGCGAACACTGAAGCTTTCTTT
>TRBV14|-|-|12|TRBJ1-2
CASSRNRAGYTF
TGTGCCAGCAGCCGAAACAGGGCTGGCTACACCTTC
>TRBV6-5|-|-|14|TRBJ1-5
CASRQGAGNQPQHF
TGTGCCAGCCGCCAGGGCGCCGGCAATCAGCCCCAGCATTTT
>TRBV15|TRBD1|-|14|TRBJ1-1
CATSRFDRGTEAFF
TGTGCCACCAGCAGATTTGACAGGGGAACTGAAGCTTTCTTT
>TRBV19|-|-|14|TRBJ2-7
CASSMGGSTYEQYF
TGTGCCAGTAGCATGGGGGGATCTACCTACGAGCAGTACTTC
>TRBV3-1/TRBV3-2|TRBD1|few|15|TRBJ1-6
CASSQGTGYGSPLHF
TGTGCCAGCAGCCAAGGGACAGGGTATGGTTCACCCCTCCACTTT
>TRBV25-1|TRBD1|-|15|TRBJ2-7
CASSETGTGGYEQYF
TGTGCCAGCAGTGAAACCGGGACAGGGGGCTACGAGCAGTACTTC
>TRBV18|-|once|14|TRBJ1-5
CASSPGGTYQPQHF
TGTGCCAGCTCACCGGGAGGGACCTATCAGCCCCAGCATTTT
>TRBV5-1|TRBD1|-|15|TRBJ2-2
CASRTGTGHTGELFF
TGCGCCAGCAGGACCGGGACAGGGCACACCGGGGAGCTGTTTTTT
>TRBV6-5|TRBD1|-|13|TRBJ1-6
CASSRGLNSPLHF
TGTGCCAGCAGTAGGGGGCTGAATTCACCCCTCCACTTT
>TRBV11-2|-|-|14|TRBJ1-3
CASSTAIAGNTIYF
TGTGCCAGCAGCACCGCGATCGCTGGAAACACCATATATTTT
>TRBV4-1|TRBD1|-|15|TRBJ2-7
CASSQAGTGGYEQYF
TGCGCCAGCAGCCAAGCCGGGACAGGGGGCTACGAGCAGTACTTC
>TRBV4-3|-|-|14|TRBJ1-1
CASSQDRRVTEAFF
TGCGCCAGCAGCCAAGATCGGCGGGTGACTGAAGCTTTCTTT
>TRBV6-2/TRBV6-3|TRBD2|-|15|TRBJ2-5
CASSFTSGGQETQYF
TGTGCCAGCAGTTTCACAAGCGGGGGGCAAGAGACCCAGTACTTC
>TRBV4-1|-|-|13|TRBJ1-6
CASSQLQDSPLHF
TGCGCCAGCAGCCAACTACAGGATTCACCCCTCCACTTT